This TCR beta chain derives from a study of radiotherapy plus CTLA-4 blockade in lung cancer. Study-wide background: For 15% to 20% of patients, objective responses occurred, and about 30% had disease control.

With respect to this clone: Its antigen is as yet unknown.

Measured with immunoSEQ multiplex PCR; TCRdb has only the in-frame clones, and not every one. Among 70,000 to 90,000 clones listed, over 70% were seen once. The germline V gene encodes CDR1 KGHSH and CDR2 LQKENI. The ends lost 3 bases at V and 3 bases at J; junction bases unmatched: 6. The CDR3 totals 15 residues. Alongside CTLA-4 blockade with ipilimumab, patients with chemo-refractory metastatic non-small-cell lung cancer received focal radiation. General observations from the study: Researchers report tumor-derived TCR clones expanding in blood after radiotherapy plus ipilimumab.

The receptor was derived from a human donor with non-small cell lung cancer whose response to radiotherapy plus ipilimumab could not be evaluated. Some clones in this sample may be carry-over from other donors' samples. The rearrangement uses TRBV18 and TRBJ2-3, with 7 bases identical to TRBD1. Sequencing used peripheral blood, obtained from a patient treated with radiotherapy plus ipilimumab. The CDR3 DNA is TGTGCCAGCTCACCGGGACAGAGGAGGACAGATACGCAGTATTTT. Its protein product is CASSPGQRRTDTQYF.